Sequencing of this T cell receptor beta chain was carried out in a study of T cell responses to AZD1222 COVID-19 vaccine. TCRdb's copy holds only in-frame clones and misses some; the assay was immunoSEQ multiplex PCR. The profile shows tens of thousands of clones, roughly nine tenths of them singletons. The germline V and J ends were trimmed by 2 bases and 3 bases, with 4 bases remaining between them. Germline loops: CDR1 WNHNN, CDR2 SYGVQD (reference sequence). The CDR3 covers 12 residues. This chain uses TRBV10-1 with TRBJ1-1; D not resolved. This specimen was peripheral blood, taken 28 days after the second AZD1222 dose. This TCR was sampled from an adult who received the AZD1222 COVID-19 vaccine. The CDR3 loop is CASSEGDTEAFF. DNA of the CDR3: TGCGCCAGCAGTGAGGGGGACACTGAAGCTTTCTTT.